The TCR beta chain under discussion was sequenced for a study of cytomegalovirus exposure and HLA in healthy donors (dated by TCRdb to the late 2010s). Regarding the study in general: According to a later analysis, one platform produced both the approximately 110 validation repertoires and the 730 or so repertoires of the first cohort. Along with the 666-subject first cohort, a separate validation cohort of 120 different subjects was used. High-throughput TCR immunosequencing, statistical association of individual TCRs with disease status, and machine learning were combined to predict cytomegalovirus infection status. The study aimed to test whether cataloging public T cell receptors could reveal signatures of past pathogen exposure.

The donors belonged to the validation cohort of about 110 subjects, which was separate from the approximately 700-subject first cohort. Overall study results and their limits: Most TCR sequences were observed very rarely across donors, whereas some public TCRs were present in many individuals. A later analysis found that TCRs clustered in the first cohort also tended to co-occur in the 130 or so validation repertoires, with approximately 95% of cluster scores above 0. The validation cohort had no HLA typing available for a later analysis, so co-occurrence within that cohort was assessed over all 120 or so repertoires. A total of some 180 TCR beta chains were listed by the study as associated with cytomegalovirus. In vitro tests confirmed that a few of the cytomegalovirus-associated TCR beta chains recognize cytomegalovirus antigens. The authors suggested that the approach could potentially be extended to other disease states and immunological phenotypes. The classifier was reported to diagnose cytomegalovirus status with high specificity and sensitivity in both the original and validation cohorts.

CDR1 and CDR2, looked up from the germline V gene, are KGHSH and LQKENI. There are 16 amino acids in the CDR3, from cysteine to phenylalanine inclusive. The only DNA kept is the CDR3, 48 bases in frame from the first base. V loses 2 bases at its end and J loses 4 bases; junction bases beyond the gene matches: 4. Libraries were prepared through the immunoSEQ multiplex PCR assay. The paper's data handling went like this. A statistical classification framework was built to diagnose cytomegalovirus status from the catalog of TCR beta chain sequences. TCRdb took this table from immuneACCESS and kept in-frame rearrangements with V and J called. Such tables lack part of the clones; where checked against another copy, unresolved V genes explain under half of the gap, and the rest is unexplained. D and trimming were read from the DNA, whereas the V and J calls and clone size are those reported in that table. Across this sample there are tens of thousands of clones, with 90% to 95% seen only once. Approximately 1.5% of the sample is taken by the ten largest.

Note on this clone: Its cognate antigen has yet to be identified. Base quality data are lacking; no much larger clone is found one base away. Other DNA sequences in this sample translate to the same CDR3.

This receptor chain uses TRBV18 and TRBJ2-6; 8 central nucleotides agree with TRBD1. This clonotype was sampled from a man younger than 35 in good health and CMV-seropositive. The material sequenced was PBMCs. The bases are TGTGCCAGCTCACCATCGACAGGGGCAGGGGCCAACGTCCTGACTTTC. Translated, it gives CASSPSTGAGANVLTF.